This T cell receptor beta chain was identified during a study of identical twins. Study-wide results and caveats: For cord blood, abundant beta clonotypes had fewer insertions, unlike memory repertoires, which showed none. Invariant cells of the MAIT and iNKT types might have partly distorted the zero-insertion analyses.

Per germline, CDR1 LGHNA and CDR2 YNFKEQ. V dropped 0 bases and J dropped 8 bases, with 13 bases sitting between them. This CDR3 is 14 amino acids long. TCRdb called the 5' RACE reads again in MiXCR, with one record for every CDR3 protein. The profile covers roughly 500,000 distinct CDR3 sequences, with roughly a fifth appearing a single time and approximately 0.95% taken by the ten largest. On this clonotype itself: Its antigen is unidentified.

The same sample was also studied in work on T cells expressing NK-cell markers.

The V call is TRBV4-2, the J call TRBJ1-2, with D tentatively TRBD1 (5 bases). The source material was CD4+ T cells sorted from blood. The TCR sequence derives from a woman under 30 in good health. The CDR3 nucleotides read TGTGCCAGCAGCCAAGATAACAGGCCGGGGGGCTACACCTTC. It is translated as CASSQDNRPGGYTF.